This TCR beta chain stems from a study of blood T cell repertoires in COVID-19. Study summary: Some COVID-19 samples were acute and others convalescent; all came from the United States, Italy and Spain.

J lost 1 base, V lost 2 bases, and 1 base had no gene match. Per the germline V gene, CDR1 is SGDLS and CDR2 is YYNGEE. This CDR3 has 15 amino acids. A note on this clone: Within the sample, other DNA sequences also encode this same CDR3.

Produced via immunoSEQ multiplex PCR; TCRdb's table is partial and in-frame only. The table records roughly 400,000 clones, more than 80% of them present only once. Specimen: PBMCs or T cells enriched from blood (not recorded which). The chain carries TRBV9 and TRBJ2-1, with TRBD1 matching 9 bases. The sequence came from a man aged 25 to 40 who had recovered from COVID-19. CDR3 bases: TGTGCCAGCAGCGTCGGGACAGGGTCCTACAATGAGCAGTTCTTC. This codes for CASSVGTGSYNEQFF.